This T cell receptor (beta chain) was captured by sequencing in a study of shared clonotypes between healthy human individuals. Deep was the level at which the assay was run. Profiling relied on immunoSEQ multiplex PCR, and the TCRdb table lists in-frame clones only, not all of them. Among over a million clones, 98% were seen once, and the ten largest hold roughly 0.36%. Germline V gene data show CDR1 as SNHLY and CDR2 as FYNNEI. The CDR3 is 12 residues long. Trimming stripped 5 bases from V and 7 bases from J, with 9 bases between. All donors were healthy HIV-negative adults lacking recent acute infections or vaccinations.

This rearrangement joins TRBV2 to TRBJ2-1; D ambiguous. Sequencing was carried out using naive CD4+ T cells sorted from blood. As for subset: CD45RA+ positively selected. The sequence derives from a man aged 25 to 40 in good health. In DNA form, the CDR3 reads TGTGCCAGCAGTTGGGTGGGGAATGAGCAGTTCTTC. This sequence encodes CASSWVGNEQFF.